This TCR beta chain was captured in a study of read filtering for tumor transcriptome and immune sequencing. General observations from the study: Even smaller IR-seq throughput identified most shared clonotypes. About 81.9% of IR-seq clonotypes had a single read, yet these held about 3.5% of reads.

The CDR3 loop spans 14 amino acids. V gave up 5 bases and J gave up 0 bases, with 7 bases separating them. Germline CDR1 reads SGHAT; CDR2 reads FQNNGV. Bone marrow was sampled from every patient at the time of active disease. On this clonotype: What it binds is unknown.

The library was built from about 370 ng RNA with molecular barcoded adaptors for alpha/delta and beta/gamma chains. TCRdb reanalysed the reads using MiXCR and keeps one entry per CDR3 protein. The profile shows about 86,000 distinct CDR3 sequences, about 12% of them singletons. Sequenced: a population of CD138-negative cells sorted from bone marrow. This chain connects TRBV11-2 to TRBJ2-2; D gene ambiguous. The TCR originated in a donor older than 35 with multiple myeloma. For the CDR3, the DNA is TGTGCCAGCAGCGTAGGATCGAACACCGGGGAGCTGTTTTTT. Residues: CASSVGSNTGELFF.